This note documents a single T cell receptor (beta chain) sequence. The antigen is undetermined. V shed 1 base and J shed 5 bases, with 17 bases lying between them. The CDR3 length is 16 residues. Germline CDR1 is DFQATT and CDR2 is SNEGSKA (reference sequence). The data were taken from a study of T cell repertoires in cytomegalovirus infection. About the study: Indicated by public TCR beta signatures were CMV infection and matching HLA type.

TCRdb reprocessed the reads with MiXCR, giving one entry per CDR3 protein. The data show about 920,000 distinct CDR3 sequences, with under 40% seen just once and roughly 13% held by the top ten. V is TRBV20-1 and J is TRBJ2-2; the D gene could be TRBD1 or TRBD2 (6 bases each). The receptor was derived from a human donor in good health (CMV status not recorded). Some clones in this sample may be carry-over from other donors' samples. The sample was cultured CD8+ T cells from PBMCs, taken from culture after CMV antigen stimulation. The CDR3 loop reads CSARAVDRGLTGELFF. The DNA of the CDR3 is TGCAGTGCTAGAGCGGTCGACCGGGGGCTTACCGGGGAGCTGTTTTTT.